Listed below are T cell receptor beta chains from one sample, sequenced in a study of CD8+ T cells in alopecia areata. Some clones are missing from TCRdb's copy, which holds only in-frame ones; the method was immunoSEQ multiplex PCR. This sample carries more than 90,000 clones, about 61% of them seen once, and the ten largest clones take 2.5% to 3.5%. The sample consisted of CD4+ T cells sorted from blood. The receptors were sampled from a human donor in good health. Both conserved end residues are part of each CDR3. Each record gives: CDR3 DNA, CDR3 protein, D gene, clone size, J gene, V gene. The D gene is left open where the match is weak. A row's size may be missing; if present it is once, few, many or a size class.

CDR3 DNA: TGCAGCGTTGAATATGCGACAGGGCGCACTGAAGCTTTCTTT
CDR3 protein: CSVEYATGRTEAFF
D gene: TRBD1
clone size: once
J gene: TRBJ1-1
V gene: TRBV29-1

CDR3 DNA: TGCAGCGTTGTGTGGGTCACAGAGACCCAGTACTTC
CDR3 protein: CSVVWVTETQYF
D gene: -
clone size: -
J gene: TRBJ2-5
V gene: TRBV29-1

CDR3 DNA: TGCGCCAGCAGCCAACCCTTTGGTGGCAGCTATAGCACAGATACGCAGTATTTT
CDR3 protein: CASSQPFGGSYSTDTQYF
D gene: -
clone size: -
J gene: TRBJ2-3
V gene: TRBV4-1

CDR3 DNA: TGTGCCAGCAGCCGGGAGAGAAATGAAAAACTGTTTTTT
CDR3 protein: CASSRERNEKLFF
D gene: -
clone size: few
J gene: TRBJ1-4
V gene: TRBV27

CDR3 DNA: TGTGCCAGCAGGTCCACGCAGTACTCTGGAAACACCATATATTTT
CDR3 protein: CASRSTQYSGNTIYF
D gene: -
clone size: -
J gene: TRBJ1-3
V gene: TRBV5-6

CDR3 DNA: TGCAGCGTCCGGGACGGACCCTACGAGCAGTACTTC
CDR3 protein: CSVRDGPYEQYF
D gene: -
clone size: -
J gene: TRBJ2-7
V gene: TRBV29-1

CDR3 DNA: TGCGCCAGCAGCCAAGGAGGGCTAGCGGGGTTAGAGACCCAGTACTTC
CDR3 protein: CASSQGGLAGLETQYF
D gene: TRBD2
clone size: -
J gene: TRBJ2-5
V gene: TRBV4-1

CDR3 DNA: TGTGCCTGGAGCTACAGGGGTGGTTCCTATGGCTACACCTTC
CDR3 protein: CAWSYRGGSYGYTF
D gene: TRBD1
clone size: -
J gene: TRBJ1-2
V gene: TRBV30

CDR3 DNA: TGTGCCAGCAGGACTTTTGGCAGGGGCTACGAGCAGTACTTC
CDR3 protein: CASRTFGRGYEQYF
D gene: -
clone size: -
J gene: TRBJ2-7
V gene: TRBV5-4

CDR3 DNA: TGTGCCAGCAGCTTGCGGGGGAGGGGAGATACGCAGTATTTT
CDR3 protein: CASSLRGRGDTQYF
D gene: TRBD2
clone size: -
J gene: TRBJ2-3
V gene: TRBV11-2

CDR3 DNA: TGCAGCGTTGGGTATTTCGGACACTCCTACGAGCAGTACTTC
CDR3 protein: CSVGYFGHSYEQYF
D gene: -
clone size: few
J gene: TRBJ2-7
V gene: TRBV29-1

CDR3 DNA: TGCAGCGTCCGGACTCACGACTACGAGCAGTACTTC
CDR3 protein: CSVRTHDYEQYF
D gene: -
clone size: few
J gene: TRBJ2-7
V gene: TRBV29-1

CDR3 DNA: TGTGCCAGCACTGACCTTACGGGCGGAGGCACTGAAGCTTTCTTT
CDR3 protein: CASTDLTGGGTEAFF
D gene: -
clone size: -
J gene: TRBJ1-1
V gene: TRBV25-1

CDR3 DNA: TGTGCCATCGGCACCTTACGGGATACGCAGTATTTT
CDR3 protein: CAIGTLRDTQYF
D gene: -
clone size: once
J gene: TRBJ2-3
V gene: TRBV6-5

CDR3 DNA: TGTGCCACCAGCAGAGCTGGGGCCGGACCGGTAACTTTCTTT
CDR3 protein: CATSRAGAGPVTFF
D gene: -
clone size: -
J gene: TRBJ1-1
V gene: TRBV15

CDR3 DNA: TGCGCCAGCAGCCCCCAGGGGTCCGATGTCTATGGCTACACCTTC
CDR3 protein: CASSPQGSDVYGYTF
D gene: -
clone size: few
J gene: TRBJ1-2
V gene: TRBV4-1

CDR3 DNA: TGTGCCAGCAGTGAGGGACAGTTTAATCAGCCCCAGCATTTT
CDR3 protein: CASSEGQFNQPQHF
D gene: TRBD1
clone size: -
J gene: TRBJ1-5
V gene: TRBV6-1

CDR3 DNA: TGTGCCAGCAGCTCGGCCGTAGGGGAAGCTTTCTTT
CDR3 protein: CASSSAVGEAFF
D gene: -
clone size: few
J gene: TRBJ1-1
V gene: TRBV5-6

CDR3 DNA: TGCAGCGCCCTTTCTCCCTACAGGTCCTATGGCTACACCTTC
CDR3 protein: CSALSPYRSYGYTF
D gene: -
clone size: -
J gene: TRBJ1-2
V gene: TRBV29-1

CDR3 DNA: TGTGCCAGCAGCTTAGGGGCAGGGAACTACGAGCAGTACTTC
CDR3 protein: CASSLGAGNYEQYF
D gene: -
clone size: few
J gene: TRBJ2-7
V gene: TRBV7-2

CDR3 DNA: TGTGCCAGCAGGCAAGACCGGAGTAGCAATCAGCCCCAGCATTTT
CDR3 protein: CASRQDRSSNQPQHF
D gene: -
clone size: -
J gene: TRBJ1-5
V gene: TRBV6-5

CDR3 DNA: TGTGCCTCATCAAAGGGACAGGGGGCAGGTGGCTACACCTTC
CDR3 protein: CASSKGQGAGGYTF
D gene: TRBD1
clone size: -
J gene: TRBJ1-2
V gene: TRBV2

CDR3 DNA: TGTGCCAGCAGCCACAGGGACGGCTATGGCTACACCTTC
CDR3 protein: CASSHRDGYGYTF
D gene: -
clone size: many
J gene: TRBJ1-2
V gene: TRBV6-5

CDR3 DNA: TGTGCCTGGAGTTCATCAGGGGAGGTGACCCAGTACTTC
CDR3 protein: CAWSSSGEVTQYF
D gene: -
clone size: -
J gene: TRBJ2-5
V gene: TRBV30

CDR3 DNA: TGTGCCAGCAGCCGACAGGCTGGGGAAGGCTACACCTTC
CDR3 protein: CASSRQAGEGYTF
D gene: -
clone size: -
J gene: TRBJ1-2
V gene: TRBV6-5

CDR3 DNA: TGTGCCAGCAGTGAACAGGGGGCGCGTGGGGAGACCCAGTACTTC
CDR3 protein: CASSEQGARGETQYF
D gene: TRBD1
clone size: few
J gene: TRBJ2-5
V gene: TRBV6-1

CDR3 DNA: TGTGCCAGCAGCGCCGACAGGGGAGCTTTCTTT
CDR3 protein: CASSADRGAFF
D gene: TRBD1
clone size: few
J gene: TRBJ1-1
V gene: TRBV7-9

CDR3 DNA: TGTGCCAGCAGCTTGCGGCAGGGGAACTATGGCTACACCTTC
CDR3 protein: CASSLRQGNYGYTF
D gene: -
clone size: -
J gene: TRBJ1-2
V gene: TRBV7-6

CDR3 DNA: TGCAGCGTTGAGTTCGGACAGCAGAACACTGAAGCTTTCTTT
CDR3 protein: CSVEFGQQNTEAFF
D gene: -
clone size: -
J gene: TRBJ1-1
V gene: TRBV29-1

CDR3 DNA: TGTGCCATCAGTCCCAACGGCGACACAGATACGCAGTATTTT
CDR3 protein: CAISPNGDTDTQYF
D gene: -
clone size: -
J gene: TRBJ2-3
V gene: TRBV10-3

CDR3 DNA: TGCAGCGTCTCAGAGGCCTATGGCTACACCTTC
CDR3 protein: CSVSEAYGYTF
D gene: -
clone size: -
J gene: TRBJ1-2
V gene: TRBV29-1

CDR3 DNA: TGTGCCAGCAGTGACACCCCCCGGGGGAAAGAGACCCAGTACTTC
CDR3 protein: CASSDTPRGKETQYF
D gene: -
clone size: -
J gene: TRBJ2-5
V gene: TRBV25-1

CDR3 DNA: TGCAGCGCCCTGGGGCTAGCGGACAAAACCGGGGAGCTGTTTTTT
CDR3 protein: CSALGLADKTGELFF
D gene: TRBD2
clone size: -
J gene: TRBJ2-2
V gene: TRBV29-1

CDR3 DNA: TGTGCCAGCAGCCCTGGACCAACCACAGATACGCAGTATTTT
CDR3 protein: CASSPGPTTDTQYF
D gene: -
clone size: few
J gene: TRBJ2-3
V gene: TRBV11-2

CDR3 DNA: TGTGCCAGCTCACCATGGCCCGACAGGGGAAATGGCTACACCTTC
CDR3 protein: CASSPWPDRGNGYTF
D gene: TRBD1
clone size: -
J gene: TRBJ1-2
V gene: TRBV18

CDR3 DNA: TGTGCCAGCTCACCTAACAAACCCCCAGATACGCAGTATTTT
CDR3 protein: CASSPNKPPDTQYF
D gene: -
clone size: -
J gene: TRBJ2-3
V gene: TRBV18

CDR3 DNA: TGCAGCGTTGTCAGACACCCCTCCGGAGCTTTCTTT
CDR3 protein: CSVVRHPSGAFF
D gene: -
clone size: -
J gene: TRBJ1-1
V gene: TRBV29-1

CDR3 DNA: TGTGCCAGCAGGGCGGTGGGGGGCACAGATACGCAGTATTTT
CDR3 protein: CASRAVGGTDTQYF
D gene: -
clone size: -
J gene: TRBJ2-3
V gene: TRBV6-1

CDR3 DNA: TGCGCCAGCAGCCGGACTAGCGGGGTGTTCAATGGGCAGTTCTTC
CDR3 protein: CASSRTSGVFNGQFF
D gene: TRBD2
clone size: -
J gene: TRBJ2-1
V gene: TRBV5-1

CDR3 DNA: TGTGCCAGCAGCGTAAACCCCATCGATGAGCAGTTCTTC
CDR3 protein: CASSVNPIDEQFF
D gene: -
clone size: -
J gene: TRBJ2-1
V gene: TRBV9

CDR3 DNA: TGTGCCAGCAGCTTACGGCTTGGGGGGGCCCAGTACTTC
CDR3 protein: CASSLRLGGAQYF
D gene: TRBD2
clone size: -
J gene: TRBJ2-5
V gene: TRBV11-2

CDR3 DNA: TGTGCCAGCAGCACAACCGGGACGATCGACGAGCAGTACTTC
CDR3 protein: CASSTTGTIDEQYF
D gene: -
clone size: few
J gene: TRBJ2-7
V gene: TRBV11-2

CDR3 DNA: TGTGCCTGGAGTGGACTTAGGGACGAAAAACTGTTTTTT
CDR3 protein: CAWSGLRDEKLFF
D gene: -
clone size: -
J gene: TRBJ1-4
V gene: TRBV30

CDR3 DNA: TGTGCCAGCAGCTCCCAGGGTGCGAACACTGAAGCTTTCTTT
CDR3 protein: CASSSQGANTEAFF
D gene: -
clone size: -
J gene: TRBJ1-1
V gene: TRBV7-2

CDR3 DNA: TGTGCCTGGAGTGCAAGGACAGGGGACGCCCAGTACTTC
CDR3 protein: CAWSARTGDAQYF
D gene: TRBD1
clone size: few
J gene: TRBJ2-5
V gene: TRBV30

CDR3 DNA: TGTGCCAGCAGCTTGCGTCGTGAAAAACTGTTTTTT
CDR3 protein: CASSLRREKLFF
D gene: -
clone size: -
J gene: TRBJ1-4
V gene: TRBV5-6

CDR3 DNA: TGCAGCGTTGAGGGATTAAACACTGAAGCTTTCTTT
CDR3 protein: CSVEGLNTEAFF
D gene: -
clone size: -
J gene: TRBJ1-1
V gene: TRBV29-1

CDR3 DNA: TGTGCCACCAGCAGGCTAGGCGAACCTGGAAACACCATATATTTT
CDR3 protein: CATSRLGEPGNTIYF
D gene: -
clone size: -
J gene: TRBJ1-3
V gene: TRBV15